The 28 T cell receptor beta chains below come from one sample, sequenced in a study of blood T cell repertoires in COVID-19. Measured with immunoSEQ multiplex PCR; TCRdb has only the in-frame clones, and not every one. In the table there are under 80,000 clones, approximately 80% of which are singletons. Sequenced sample: peripheral blood. Receptors originate from a man aged 50 or older with acute or convalescent COVID-19.

The chain couples TRBV5-6 to TRBJ2-1, with a possible D match to TRBD1 (6 bases). The CDR3 is 15 amino acids. V lost 4 bases to trimming and J lost 0 bases, with 11 bases between them. Germline CDR1 reads SGHDT; CDR2 reads YYEEEE. The CDR3 nucleotides read TGTGCCAGCAGCATCGGGACACTCTCCTACAATGAGCAGTTCTTC. Protein product: CASSIGTLSYNEQFF.

The rearrangement uses TRBV11-2 and TRBJ1-2, with 7 bases matching TRBD1. The CDR3 totals 16 residues. Trimming took 1 base from V and 8 from J; bases not matched to a gene: 13. Germline CDR1 SGHAT, CDR2 FQNNGV. The DNA for the CDR3 is TGTGCCAGCAGCTTAGCAGGGGGGTACAGGGGTGACGGCTACACCTTC. Its protein is CASSLAGGYRGDGYTF.

The chain recombines TRBV27 with TRBJ1-4; 9 bases are a match to TRBD1. Germline assignment: CDR1 MNHEY and CDR2 SMNVEV (reference sequence). CDR3 size: 15 residues. V shed 1 base and J 6 bases; nucleotides not matched to a gene: 3. The CDR3 region is CASSLFRDRDEKLFF. The CDR3 DNA follows: TGTGCCAGCAGTTTATTCCGGGACAGGGATGAAAAACTGTTTTTT. The full variable domain, rest sourced from reference TRBV27 and TRBJ1-4, is EAQVTQNPRYLITVTGKKLTVTCSQNMNHEYMSWYRQDPGLGLRQIYYSMNVEVTDKGDVPEGYKVSRKEKRNFPLILESPSPNQTSLYFCASSLFRDRDEKLFFGSGTQLSVL.

The V and J genes are TRBV11-2 and TRBJ1-1; D remains unclear. The CDR3 totals 13 residues. Germline V lookup: CDR1 SGHAT, CDR2 FQNNGV. Trimming left V 6 bases short and J 1 base short, with 9 bases between. The CDR3 spells CASRLQSNTEAFF. The CDR3 DNA follows: TGTGCCAGCAGGTTACAGTCGAACACTGAAGCTTTCTTT.

The CDR3 region is CASSGDRMYSPLHF. CDR3 sequence (DNA): TGTGCCAGCAGCGGGGACAGGATGTATTCACCCCTCCACTTT. J is TRBJ1-6 and V is TRBV7-2, with 8 bases matching TRBD1. Trimming removed 5 bases from V and 8 bases from J; junction bases left unmatched: 5. The CDR3 consists of 14 residues. Germline loops: CDR1 SGHTA, CDR2 FQGNSA. The variable domain in full, with the rest retrieved from reference TRBV7-2 and TRBJ1-6, is GAGVSQSPSNKVTEKGKDVELRCDPISGHTALYWYRQSLGQGLEFLIYFQGNSAPDKSGLPSDRFSAERTGGSVSTLTIQRTQQEDSAVYLCASSGDRMYSPLHFGNGTRLTVT.

The gene calls are TRBV6-5 and TRBJ2-7; D may be TRBD1 (5 bases). The germline V gene has CDR1 MNHEY and CDR2 SVGAGI. CDR3 size: 14 residues. Trimming pared 2 bases from V and 2 bases from J, leaving 10 bases between. The CDR3 protein is CASSYLDSTYEQYF. CDR3 coding DNA: TGTGCCAGCAGTTACCTAGACAGTACCTACGAGCAGTACTTC.

This rearrangement joins TRBV7-8 to TRBJ2-6, with D possibly TRBD1 on 5 matching bases. The germline V gene encodes CDR1 SGHVS and CDR2 FQNEAQ. The CDR3 totals 16 residues. Trimming removed 5 bases from V and 0 bases from J, with 11 bases in between. The CDR3 DNA sequence: TGTGCCAGCAGCCGAGACAGTAGCTCTGGGGCCAACGTCCTGACTTTC. It is translated as CASSRDSSSGANVLTF.

The gene calls are TRBV11-2 and TRBJ1-5; 9 bases line up with TRBD1. Germline V gene lookup returns CDR1 SGHAT and CDR2 FQNNGV. CDR3 length equals 15 residues. Trimming cost V 3 bases and J 1 base; bases outside gene matches: 1. CDR3 nucleotides: TGTGCCAGCAGCTTCGGACAGGGGAGCAATCAGCCCCAGCATTTT. This gives the protein CASSFGQGSNQPQHF.

This clone turned up a few times. V is TRBV9 and J is TRBJ2-5, with a possible D match to TRBD2 (6 bases). This CDR3 is 14 amino acids long. The V gene's germline CDR1 is SGDLS and CDR2 YYNGEE. V lost 4 bases and J lost 1, with 11 bases in between. The CDR3 region is CASSPYGGQETQYF. The CDR3 nucleotides are TGTGCCAGCAGCCCATACGGGGGCCAAGAGACCCAGTACTTC.

The genes are TRBV19 and TRBJ2-2; the match to TRBD2 covers 10 bases. The germline CDR1 and CDR2 sequences are LNHDA and SQIVND (reference sequence). This CDR3 is built from 15 residues. Losses at the gene ends were 6 bases for V and 2 bases for J; bases not matched to a gene: 3. The CDR3 reads CASRSSGGNTGELFF. The CDR3 bases are TGTGCCAGTAGATCTAGCGGGGGAAACACCGGGGAGCTGTTTTTT.

The J gene is TRBJ1-5, the V gene TRBV4-1, with D possibly TRBD1 on 6 matching bases. The V gene lost 1 base and the J gene lost 5 bases, with 18 bases spanning the gap. The germline V gene encodes CDR1 MGHRA and CDR2 YSYEKL. The CDR3 loop spans 17 amino acids. The CDR3 loop is CASSQGFARGKDQPQHF. The CDR3 region has the DNA TGCGCCAGCAGCCAAGGTTTTGCCAGGGGTAAGGATCAGCCCCAGCATTTT.

The genes are TRBV11-2 and TRBJ2-1, with 10 bases aligning to TRBD1. V was clipped by 5 bases and J by 3 bases; unmatched bases: 7. The CDR3 contains 16 residues. Germline lookup yields CDR1 SGHAT and CDR2 FQNNGV. CDR3 in DNA: TGTGCCAGCAGCCCCAGGACAGGGGGGGTCTACAATGAGCAGTTCTTC. Translating gives CASSPRTGGVYNEQFF.

J is TRBJ2-7 and V is TRBV3-1 (or the pseudogene TRBV3-2), with TRBD1 matching over 8 bases. The CDR3 is 16 amino acids. J gave up 5 bases and V 2 bases, and 11 bases lay outside the gene matches. Per the germline V gene, CDR1 is LGHDT and CDR2 is YNNKEL (reference sequence). CDR3 loop: CASSQYGGQVWNEQYF. The CDR3 coding sequence is TGTGCCAGCAGCCAATATGGGGGACAGGTATGGAACGAGCAGTACTTC.

This clone was seen only a few times. The genes are TRBV7-9 and TRBJ1-2; D is ambiguous. V was shortened by 5 bases and J by 2 bases, with 6 bases between the two germline ends. The CDR3 spans 12 residues. Germline V gene data show CDR1 as SEHNR and CDR2 as FQNEAQ (reference sequence). The CDR3 sequence: CASSRVNYGYTF. In DNA form, the CDR3 reads TGTGCCAGCAGCCGTGTAAACTATGGCTACACCTTC.

This clone appeared once. The chain uses TRBV7-9 and TRBJ1-4; no clear D. The CDR3 is made up of 13 amino acids. Germline loops: CDR1 SEHNR, CDR2 FQNEAQ (reference sequence). Between the trimmed V and J ends, which lost 2 bases and 4 bases, there was a span of 5 bases. The CDR3 reads CASSLISNEKLFF. The CDR3 nucleotides read TGTGCCAGCAGCTTAATCAGTAATGAAAAACTGTTTTTT.

This clone appeared a single time. The chain is built from TRBV18 and TRBJ2-7, with TRBD1 matching over 10 bases. Unmatched junction bases numbered 12, after V lost 5 bases and J lost 5 bases. This CDR3 has 16 residues. Germline CDR1 KGHSH, CDR2 LQKENI. The DNA of the CDR3 is TGTGCCAGCTCAAAAACTCAGCGGGACAGGGGAAACGAGCAGTACTTC. This encodes CASSKTQRDRGNEQYF.

The V call is TRBV28, the J call TRBJ1-2, with TRBD1 matching over 9 bases. The length of the CDR3 is 14 residues. In germline, CDR1 is MDHEN, CDR2 SYDVKM. With 7 bases clipped from V and 4 bases from J, the junction kept 7 bases outside the gene matches. This CDR3 reads CASTQDRGFYGYTF. CDR3 nucleotides: TGTGCCAGCACCCAGGACAGGGGTTTCTATGGCTACACCTTC.

The genes are TRBV15 and TRBJ1-4; D possibly corresponds to TRBD1 (5 bases). V was shortened by 4 bases and J by 10 bases, with 13 bases between the two germline ends. Germline lookup yields CDR1 LNHNV and CDR2 YYDKDF (reference sequence). The CDR3 runs to 13 residues. For the CDR3, the DNA is TGTGCCACCAGCACTTTCGACAGAGGAAAACTGTTTTTT. Translating it yields CATSTFDRGKLFF.

Worth noting for this clone: Germline and junction disagree at one end, which may indicate a read error. This rearrangement joins TRBV2 to TRBJ2-5; 9 positions agree with TRBD2. The V gene's germline CDR1 is SNHLY and CDR2 FYNNEI. This CDR3 has 14 amino acids. The CDR3 reads CASSEVLAGGPKDF. The CDR3, as DNA: TGTGCCAGCAGTGAGGTATTGGCGGGAGGGCCCAAGGACTTC.

This clone was seen once. The gene calls are TRBV7-2 and TRBJ1-6, with 7 bases identical to TRBD1. Germline V gives CDR1 SGHTA, CDR2 FQGNSA. V dropped 4 bases and J dropped 10; count of bases not matched to a gene: 7. The CDR3 spans 14 residues. As DNA, the CDR3 is TGTGCCAGCAGCTCTACAGGGGAGGTGTCACCCCTCCACTTT. Residues: CASSSTGEVSPLHF.

V and J are TRBV19 and TRBJ1-1, with 7 bases identical to TRBD1. The CDR3 length is 15 residues. Germline V gene lookup returns CDR1 LNHDA and CDR2 SQIVND (reference sequence). J gave up 0 bases and V 3 bases, and 4 bases lay outside the gene matches. The DNA for the CDR3 is TGTGCCAGTAGTATGTTGGACAGGCTGAACACTGAAGCTTTCTTT. It encodes CASSMLDRLNTEAFF.

The chain joins TRBV10-3 to TRBJ1-1; D is ambiguous. With 3 bases removed from V and 5 bases from J, the gap between germline ends came to 7 bases. This CDR3 is 12 amino acids long. Germline CDR1 reads ENHRY; CDR2 reads SYGVKD. The CDR3 DNA reads TGTGCCATCAGTGACCGGCGGACTGAAGCTTTCTTT. Translated, it gives CAISDRRTEAFF.

This clone was found once. The rearrangement joins TRBV6-5 to TRBJ1-5; 10 bases line up with TRBD1. J was trimmed by 7 bases and V by 6 bases; bases with no gene match: 6. CDR1 MNHEY and CDR2 SVGAGI come from the germline V gene. The CDR3 totals 14 residues. The CDR3: CASSRQGAEQPQHF. The CDR3 nucleotides read TGTGCCAGCAGCCGACAGGGGGCCGAGCAGCCCCAGCATTTT.

This clone is a singleton in its sample. The genes are TRBV9 and TRBJ1-1, with a tentative D call TRBD1 (6 bases). V was cut by 3 bases and J by 3 bases, with 12 bases left in between. Germline CDR1 is SGDLS and CDR2 is YYNGEE. The length of the CDR3 is 14 residues. The CDR3 coding sequence is TGTGCCAGCAGCGGTCAGGGGTGGGACACTGAAGCTTTCTTT. Its protein is CASSGQGWDTEAFF.

This chain connects TRBV6-6 to TRBJ1-3; possible D gene TRBD1, 6 bases. The germline CDR1 and CDR2 sequences are MNHNY and SVGAGI (reference sequence). This CDR3 is built from 14 residues. The V end was cut by 6 bases, the J end by 8 bases, with 17 bases between. CDR3 in DNA: TGTGCCAGCAGCCACAGGGCTGGGGTAGACACCATATATTTT. Translation gives CASSHRAGVDTIYF.

V usage is TRBV20-1 and J usage is TRBJ2-5; the match to TRBD2 covers 7 bases. Germline CDR1 DFQATT, CDR2 SNEGSKA (reference sequence). The CDR3 length is 12 residues. The V segment lost 3 bases and the J segment 3 bases; nucleotides outside the gene matches: 1. The CDR3 loop reads CSASGGEETQYF. The DNA of the CDR3 is TGCAGTGCTAGTGGGGGGGAAGAGACCCAGTACTTC.

V usage is TRBV7-3 and J usage is TRBJ2-3; 11 nucleotides align to TRBD2. Germline CDR1 is SGHTA and CDR2 is FQGTGA. V trimming: 5 bases; J trimming: 4 bases; junction bases outside the gene matches: 14. The CDR3 runs 18 residues. Written as DNA, the CDR3 is TGTGCCAGCAGCCTAAACCCTACTAGCGGGAGTTCCGCAGATACGCAGTATTTT. This gives the protein CASSLNPTSGSSADTQYF.

This clone was picked up a small number of times. The chain combines TRBV29-1 with TRBJ1-2, with a tentative D call TRBD1 (5 bases). The germline V gene has CDR1 SQVTM and CDR2 ANQGSEA. CDR3 length: 13 amino acids. V was trimmed by 8 bases and J by 3 bases, leaving 16 bases between them. In DNA form, the CDR3 reads TGCAGCTCCGGGGGGGGAGTGGACTATGGCTACACCTTC. It specifies CSSGGGVDYGYTF.